This T cell receptor (beta chain) was identified in a study of T-cell reconstitution after alpha-beta-depleted transplantation in children. General study findings and limits: By about two months after transplant, alpha-beta T cells reportedly arose from several hundred graft clones that had expanded. The high TCRbeta diversity at day 60 in some patients came from surviving recipient T cells and thymic progenitors.

This clonotype was found many times. Its antigen is not known. There are 13 residues in the CDR3. Germline CDR1 is MNHNS and CDR2 is SASEGT. Trimming left V 8 bases short and J 5 bases short, with 13 bases between. The TCRbeta library was prepared with unique molecular identifiers. MiXCR, applied by TCRdb to the PCR reads, yields one record per CDR3 protein. The top ten clones hold just under 6.5% of a sample with 200,000 to 300,000 distinct CDR3 sequences, around 7.8% of them seen once. The chain links TRBV6-1 to TRBJ1-5; possibly TRBD1 for D (6 bases). The clonotype originates from a male patient younger than 18 who had a stem cell transplant for acute lymphoblastic leukemia, so the T cells may come from the graft donor. Sequenced here: PBMCs, mostly from graft donor cells, sampled 180 days after TCRalphabeta/CD19-depleted stem cell transplant. In nucleotides, the CDR3 is TGTGCCAGCGCGGGACACACATATCAGCCCCAGCATTTT. It codes for CASAGHTYQPQHF.